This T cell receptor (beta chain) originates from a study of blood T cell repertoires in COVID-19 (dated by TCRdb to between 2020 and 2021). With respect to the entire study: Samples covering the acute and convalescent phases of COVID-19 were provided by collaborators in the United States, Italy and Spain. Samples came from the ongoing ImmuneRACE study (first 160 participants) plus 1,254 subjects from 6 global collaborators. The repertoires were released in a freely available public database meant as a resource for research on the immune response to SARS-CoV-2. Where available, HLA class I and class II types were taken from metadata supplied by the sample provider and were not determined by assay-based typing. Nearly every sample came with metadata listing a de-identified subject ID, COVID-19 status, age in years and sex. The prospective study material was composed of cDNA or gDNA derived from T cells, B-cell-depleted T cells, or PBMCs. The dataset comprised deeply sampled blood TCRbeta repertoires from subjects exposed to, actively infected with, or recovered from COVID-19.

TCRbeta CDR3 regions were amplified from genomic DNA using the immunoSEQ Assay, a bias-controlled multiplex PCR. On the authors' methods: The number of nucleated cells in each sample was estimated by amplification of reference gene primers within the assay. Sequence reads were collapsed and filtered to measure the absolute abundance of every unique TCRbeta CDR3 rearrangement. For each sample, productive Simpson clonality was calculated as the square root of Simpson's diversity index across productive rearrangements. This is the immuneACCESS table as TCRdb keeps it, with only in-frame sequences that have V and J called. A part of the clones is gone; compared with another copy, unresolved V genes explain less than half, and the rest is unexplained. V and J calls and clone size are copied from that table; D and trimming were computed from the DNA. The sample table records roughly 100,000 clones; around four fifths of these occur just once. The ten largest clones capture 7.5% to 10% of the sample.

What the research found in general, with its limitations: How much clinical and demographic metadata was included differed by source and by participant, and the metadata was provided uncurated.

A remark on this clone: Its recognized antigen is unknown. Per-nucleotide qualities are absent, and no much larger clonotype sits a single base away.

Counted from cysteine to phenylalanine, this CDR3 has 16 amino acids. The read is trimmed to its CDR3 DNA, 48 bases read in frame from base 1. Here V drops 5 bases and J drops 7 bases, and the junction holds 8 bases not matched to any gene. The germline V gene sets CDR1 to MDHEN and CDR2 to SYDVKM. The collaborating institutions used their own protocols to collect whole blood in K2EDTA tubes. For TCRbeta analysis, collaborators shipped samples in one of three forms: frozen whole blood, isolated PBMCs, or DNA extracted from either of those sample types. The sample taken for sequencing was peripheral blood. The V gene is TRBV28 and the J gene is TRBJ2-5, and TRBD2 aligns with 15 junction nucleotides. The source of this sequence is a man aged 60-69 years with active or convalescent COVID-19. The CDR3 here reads CASSPRTSGRVGTQYF. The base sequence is TGTGCCAGCAGTCCGAGGACTAGCGGGAGGGTGGGGACCCAGTACTTC.